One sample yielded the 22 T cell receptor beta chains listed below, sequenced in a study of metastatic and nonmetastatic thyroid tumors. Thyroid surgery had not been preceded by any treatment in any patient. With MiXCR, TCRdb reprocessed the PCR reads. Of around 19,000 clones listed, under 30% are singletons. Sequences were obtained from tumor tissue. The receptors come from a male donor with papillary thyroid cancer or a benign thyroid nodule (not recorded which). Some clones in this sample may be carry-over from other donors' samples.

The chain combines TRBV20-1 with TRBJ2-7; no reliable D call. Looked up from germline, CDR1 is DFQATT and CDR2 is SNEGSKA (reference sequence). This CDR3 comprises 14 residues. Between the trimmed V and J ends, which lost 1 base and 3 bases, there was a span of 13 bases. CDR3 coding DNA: TGCAGTGCTAGAGGGGTTGGCGGTAACTACGAGCAGTACTTC. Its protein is CSARGVGGNYEQYF.

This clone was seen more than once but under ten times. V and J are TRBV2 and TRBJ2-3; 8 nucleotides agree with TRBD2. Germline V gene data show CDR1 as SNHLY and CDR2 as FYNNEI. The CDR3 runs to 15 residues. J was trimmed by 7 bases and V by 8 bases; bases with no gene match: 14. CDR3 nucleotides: TGTGCCAGCGGTGTGCGGGAGGACATCCTGTATACGCAGTATTTT. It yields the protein CASGVREDILYTQYF.

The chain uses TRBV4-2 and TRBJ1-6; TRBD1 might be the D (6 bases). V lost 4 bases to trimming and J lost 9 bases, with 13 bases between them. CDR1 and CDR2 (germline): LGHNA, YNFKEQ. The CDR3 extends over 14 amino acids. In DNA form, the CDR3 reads TGTGCCAGCAGCCGGGGGCAGTGGGGTTCACCCCTCCACTTT. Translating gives CASSRGQWGSPLHF.

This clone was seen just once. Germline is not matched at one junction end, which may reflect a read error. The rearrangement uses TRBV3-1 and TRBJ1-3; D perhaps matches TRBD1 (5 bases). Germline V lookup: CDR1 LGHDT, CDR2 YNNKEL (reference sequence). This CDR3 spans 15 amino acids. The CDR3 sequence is CASSRRVDDGNTIDF. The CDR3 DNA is TGTGCCAGCAGCCGCAGGGTGGATGATGGAAACACCATAGATTTT.

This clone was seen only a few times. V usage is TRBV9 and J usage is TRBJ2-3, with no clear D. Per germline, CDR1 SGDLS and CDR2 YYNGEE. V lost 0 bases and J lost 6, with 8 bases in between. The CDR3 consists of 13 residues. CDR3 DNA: TGTGCCAGCAGCGTAGAAGGGATCGATACGCAGTATTTT. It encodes CASSVEGIDTQYF.

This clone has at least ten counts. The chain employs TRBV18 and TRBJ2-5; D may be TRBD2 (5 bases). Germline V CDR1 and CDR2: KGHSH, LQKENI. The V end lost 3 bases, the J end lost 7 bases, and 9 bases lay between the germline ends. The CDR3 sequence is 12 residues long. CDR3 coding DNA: TGTGCCAGCTCACCCGGTGCGGGGACCCAGTACTTC. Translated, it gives CASSPGAGTQYF.

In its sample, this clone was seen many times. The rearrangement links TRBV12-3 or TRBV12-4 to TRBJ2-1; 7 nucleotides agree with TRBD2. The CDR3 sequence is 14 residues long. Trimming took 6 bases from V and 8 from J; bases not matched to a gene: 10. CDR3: CASSGPAGIDEQFF. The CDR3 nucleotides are TGTGCCAGCAGCGGACCAGCGGGAATTGATGAGCAGTTCTTC.

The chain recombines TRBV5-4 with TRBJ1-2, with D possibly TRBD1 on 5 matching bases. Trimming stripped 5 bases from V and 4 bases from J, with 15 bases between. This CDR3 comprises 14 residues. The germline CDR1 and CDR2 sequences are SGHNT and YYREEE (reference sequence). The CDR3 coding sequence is TGTGCCAGCAGGCTCGAGGCAGGGTTCTATGGCTACACCTTC. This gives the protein CASRLEAGFYGYTF.

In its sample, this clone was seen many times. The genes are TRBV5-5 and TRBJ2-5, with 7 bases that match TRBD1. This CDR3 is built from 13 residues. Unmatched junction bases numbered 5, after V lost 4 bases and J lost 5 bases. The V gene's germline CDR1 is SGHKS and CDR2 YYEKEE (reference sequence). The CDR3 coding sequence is TGTGCCAGCAGCCTAACAGGGGACGAGACCCAGTACTTC. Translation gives CASSLTGDETQYF.

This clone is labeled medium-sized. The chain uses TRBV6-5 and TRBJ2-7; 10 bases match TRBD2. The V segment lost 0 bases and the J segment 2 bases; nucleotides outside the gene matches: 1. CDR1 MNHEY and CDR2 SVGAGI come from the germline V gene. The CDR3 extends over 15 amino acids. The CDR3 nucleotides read TGTGCCAGCAGTTACTCGACTAGCGGGCCCTACGAGCAGTACTTC. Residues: CASSYSTSGPYEQYF.

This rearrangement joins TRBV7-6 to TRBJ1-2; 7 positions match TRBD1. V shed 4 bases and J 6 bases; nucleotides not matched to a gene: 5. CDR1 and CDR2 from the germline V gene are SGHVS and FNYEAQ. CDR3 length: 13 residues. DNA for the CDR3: TGTGCCAGCAGCTCCCGGGACAGAGATGGCTACACCTTC. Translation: CASSSRDRDGYTF.

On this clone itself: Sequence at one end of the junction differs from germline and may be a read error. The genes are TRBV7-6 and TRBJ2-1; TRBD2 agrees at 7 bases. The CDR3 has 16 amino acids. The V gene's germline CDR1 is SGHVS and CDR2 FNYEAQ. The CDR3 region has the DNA TGTGCTAGCAGCTTAGATGCTAGCGGTAGCTCCAATGAGCAGTTCTTC. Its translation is CASSLDASGSSNEQFF. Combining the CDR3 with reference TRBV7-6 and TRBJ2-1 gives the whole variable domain GAGVSQSPRYKVTKRGQDVALRCDPISGHVSLYWYRQALGQGPEFLTYFNYEAQQDKSGLPNDRFSAERPEGSISTLTIQRTEQRDSAMYRCASSLDASGSSNEQFFGPGTRLTVL.

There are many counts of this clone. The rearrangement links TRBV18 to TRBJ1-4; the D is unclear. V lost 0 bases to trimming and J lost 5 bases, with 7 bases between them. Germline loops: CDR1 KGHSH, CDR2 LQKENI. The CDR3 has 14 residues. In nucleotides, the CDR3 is TGTGCCAGCTCACCACCGGGTCGGAATGAAAAACTGTTTTTT. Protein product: CASSPPGRNEKLFF.

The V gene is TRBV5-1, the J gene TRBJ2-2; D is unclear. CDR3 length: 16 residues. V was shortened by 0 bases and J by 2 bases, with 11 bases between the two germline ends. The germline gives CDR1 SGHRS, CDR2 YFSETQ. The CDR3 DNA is TGCGCCAGCAGCTTGGTGTCAACGGATAACACCGGGGAGCTGTTTTTT. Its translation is CASSLVSTDNTGELFF.

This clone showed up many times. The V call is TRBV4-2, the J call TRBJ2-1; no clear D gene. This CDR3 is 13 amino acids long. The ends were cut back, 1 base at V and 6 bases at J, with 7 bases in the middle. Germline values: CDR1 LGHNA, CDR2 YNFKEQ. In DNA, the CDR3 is TGTGCCAGCAGCCAAGCGGTTCTCAATGAGCAGTTCTTC. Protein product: CASSQAVLNEQFF.

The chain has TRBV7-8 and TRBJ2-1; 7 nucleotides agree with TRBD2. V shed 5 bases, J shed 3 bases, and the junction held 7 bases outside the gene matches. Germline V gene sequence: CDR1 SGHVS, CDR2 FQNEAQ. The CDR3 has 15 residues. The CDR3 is CASSPRLAVYNEQFF. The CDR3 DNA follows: TGTGCCAGCAGCCCCAGACTAGCTGTCTACAATGAGCAGTTCTTC.

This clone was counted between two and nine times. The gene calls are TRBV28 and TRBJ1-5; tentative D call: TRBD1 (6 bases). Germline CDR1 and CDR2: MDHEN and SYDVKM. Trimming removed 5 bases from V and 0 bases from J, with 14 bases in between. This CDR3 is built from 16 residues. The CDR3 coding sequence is TGTGCCAGCAGTCCACGGGACATTTTTAGCAATCAGCCCCAGCATTTT. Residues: CASSPRDIFSNQPQHF.

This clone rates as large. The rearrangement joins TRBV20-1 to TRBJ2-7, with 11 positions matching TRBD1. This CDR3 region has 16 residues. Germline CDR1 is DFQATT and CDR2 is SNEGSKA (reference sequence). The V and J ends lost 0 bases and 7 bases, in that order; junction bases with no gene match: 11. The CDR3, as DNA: TGCAGTGCTAGAGATCCTCTCGGACAGGGGGCGGGGGAGCAGTACTTC. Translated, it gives CSARDPLGQGAGEQYF.

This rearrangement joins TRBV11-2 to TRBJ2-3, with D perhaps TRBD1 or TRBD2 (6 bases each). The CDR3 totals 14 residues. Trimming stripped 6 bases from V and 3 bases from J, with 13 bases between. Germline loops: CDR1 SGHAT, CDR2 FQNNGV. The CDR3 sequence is CASRPRRGTDTQYF. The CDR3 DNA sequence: TGTGCCAGCAGGCCTAGGAGGGGGACAGATACGCAGTATTTT.

The CDR3 DNA reads as TGTGCCAGCAACAGACAGGGGATTAGTTCACCCCTCCACTTT. As protein: CASNRQGISSPLHF. V and J are TRBV6-2 or TRBV6-3 and TRBJ1-6; 8 bases are shared with TRBD1. The CDR3 length is 14 residues. V trimming: 7 bases; J trimming: 9 bases; junction bases outside the gene matches: 8. CDR1 MNHEY and CDR2 SVGEGT come from the germline V gene.

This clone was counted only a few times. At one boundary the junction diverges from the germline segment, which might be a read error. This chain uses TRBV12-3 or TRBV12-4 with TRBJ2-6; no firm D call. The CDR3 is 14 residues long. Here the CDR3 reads CASSDNSWANILTF. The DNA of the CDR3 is TGTGCCAGCAGTGACAACTCTTGGGCCAACATCCTGACTTTC.

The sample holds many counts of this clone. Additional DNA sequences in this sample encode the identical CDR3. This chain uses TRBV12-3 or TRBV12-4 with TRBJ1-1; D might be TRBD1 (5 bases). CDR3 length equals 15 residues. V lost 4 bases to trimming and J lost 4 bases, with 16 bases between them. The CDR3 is CASSWLLSGGTEAFF. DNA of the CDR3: TGTGCCAGCAGTTGGTTACTGTCGGGGGGCACTGAAGCTTTCTTT.